This T cell receptor beta chain was sequenced in a study of radiotherapy plus CTLA-4 blockade in lung cancer. V was pared by 0 bases and J by 8 bases, with 19 bases between. The CDR3 is 16 amino acids. CDR1 is PRHDT, CDR2 FYEKMQ, per germline (reference sequence). Libraries were prepared by immunoSEQ multiplex PCR; TCRdb keeps only in-frame clonotypes and omits some of them. This sample has approximately 90,000 clones, with approximately 83% found just once. This clonotype was obtained from a human donor with non-small cell lung cancer who had stable disease on radiotherapy plus ipilimumab. The specimen comprised peripheral blood, sampled from a patient treated with radiotherapy plus ipilimumab. The V and J genes are TRBV13 and TRBJ1-2, with D possibly TRBD1 on 6 matching bases. Here the CDR3 reads CASSLGGGGGGEGYTF. DNA of the CDR3: TGTGCCAGCAGCTTAGGAGGGGGAGGCGGGGGCGAAGGCTACACCTTC.